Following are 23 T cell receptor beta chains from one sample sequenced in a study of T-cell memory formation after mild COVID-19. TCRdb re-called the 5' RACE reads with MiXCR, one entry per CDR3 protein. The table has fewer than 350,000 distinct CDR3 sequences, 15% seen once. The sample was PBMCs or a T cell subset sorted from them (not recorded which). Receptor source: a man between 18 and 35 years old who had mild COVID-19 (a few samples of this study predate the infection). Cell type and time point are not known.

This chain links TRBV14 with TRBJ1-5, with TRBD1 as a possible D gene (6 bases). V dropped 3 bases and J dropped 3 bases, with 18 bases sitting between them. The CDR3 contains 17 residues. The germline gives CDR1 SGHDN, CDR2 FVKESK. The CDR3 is CASSHQEAGDFNQPQHF. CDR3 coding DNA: TGTGCCAGCAGCCATCAGGAAGCAGGGGATTTCAATCAGCCCCAGCATTTT.

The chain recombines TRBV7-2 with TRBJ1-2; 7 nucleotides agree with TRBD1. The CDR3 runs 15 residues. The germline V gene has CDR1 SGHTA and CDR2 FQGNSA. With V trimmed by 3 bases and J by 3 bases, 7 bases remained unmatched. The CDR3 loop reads CASSLISGGDYGYTF. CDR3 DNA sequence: TGTGCCAGCAGCTTGATCTCAGGGGGGGACTATGGCTACACCTTC.

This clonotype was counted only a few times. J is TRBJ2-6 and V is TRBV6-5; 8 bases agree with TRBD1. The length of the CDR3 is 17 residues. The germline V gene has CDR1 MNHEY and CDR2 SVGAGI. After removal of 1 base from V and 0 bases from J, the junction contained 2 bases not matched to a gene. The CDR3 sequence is CASSYLTGDSGANVLTF. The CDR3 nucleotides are TGTGCCAGCAGTTACTTGACAGGGGACTCTGGGGCCAACGTCCTGACTTTC.

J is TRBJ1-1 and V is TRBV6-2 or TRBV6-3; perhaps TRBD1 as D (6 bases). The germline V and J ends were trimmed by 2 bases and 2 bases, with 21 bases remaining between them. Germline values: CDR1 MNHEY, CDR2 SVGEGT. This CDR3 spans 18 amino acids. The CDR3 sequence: CASSYTGTFEWGNTEAFF. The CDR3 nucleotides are TGTGCCAGCAGTTACACCGGGACATTCGAATGGGGTAACACTGAAGCTTTCTTT.

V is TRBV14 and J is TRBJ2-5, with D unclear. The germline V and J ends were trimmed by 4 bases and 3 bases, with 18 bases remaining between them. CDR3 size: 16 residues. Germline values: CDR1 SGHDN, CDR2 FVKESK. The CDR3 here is CASSPGVSSDEETQYF. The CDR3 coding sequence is TGTGCCAGCAGCCCTGGGGTTTCGTCGGATGAAGAGACCCAGTACTTC.

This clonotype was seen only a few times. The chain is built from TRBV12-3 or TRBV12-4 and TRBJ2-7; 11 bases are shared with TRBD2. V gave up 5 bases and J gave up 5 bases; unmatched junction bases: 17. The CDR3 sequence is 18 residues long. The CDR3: CASSPNLAGGPRRHEQYF. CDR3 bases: TGTGCCAGCAGTCCCAATCTAGCGGGGGGCCCACGGAGGCACGAGCAGTACTTC.

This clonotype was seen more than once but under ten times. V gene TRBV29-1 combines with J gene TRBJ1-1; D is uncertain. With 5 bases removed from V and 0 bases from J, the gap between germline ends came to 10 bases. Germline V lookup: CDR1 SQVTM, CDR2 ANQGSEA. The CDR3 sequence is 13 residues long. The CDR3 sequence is CSVFWQLNTEAFF. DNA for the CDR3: TGCAGCGTTTTCTGGCAGTTGAACACTGAAGCTTTCTTT.

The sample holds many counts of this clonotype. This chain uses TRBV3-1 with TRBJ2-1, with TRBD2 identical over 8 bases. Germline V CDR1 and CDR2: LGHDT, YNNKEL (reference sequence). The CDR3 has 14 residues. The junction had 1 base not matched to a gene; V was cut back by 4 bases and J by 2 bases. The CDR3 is CASSRGGPYNEQFF. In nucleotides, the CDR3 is TGTGCCAGCAGCCGCGGGGGGCCCTACAATGAGCAGTTCTTC.

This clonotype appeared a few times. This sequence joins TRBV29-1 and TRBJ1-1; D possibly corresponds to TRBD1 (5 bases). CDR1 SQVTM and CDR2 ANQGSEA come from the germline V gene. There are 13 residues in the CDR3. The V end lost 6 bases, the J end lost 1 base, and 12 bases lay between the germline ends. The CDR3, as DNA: TGCAGCGTGAGCGGGGGGGGGAACACTGAAGCTTTCTTT. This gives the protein CSVSGGGNTEAFF.

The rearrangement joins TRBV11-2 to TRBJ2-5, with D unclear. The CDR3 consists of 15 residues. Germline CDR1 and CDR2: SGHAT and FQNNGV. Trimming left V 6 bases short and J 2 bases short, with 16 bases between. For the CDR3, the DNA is TGTGCCAGCAGTTCTGACCCTAACCTACAAGAGACCCAGTACTTC. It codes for CASSSDPNLQETQYF.

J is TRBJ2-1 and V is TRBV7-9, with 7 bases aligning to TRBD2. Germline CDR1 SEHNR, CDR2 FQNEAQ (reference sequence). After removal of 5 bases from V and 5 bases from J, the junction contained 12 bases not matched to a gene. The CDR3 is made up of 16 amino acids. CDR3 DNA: TGTGCCAGCAGCCCTGTAGGGGCTAGCGGCGACAATGAGCAGTTCTTC. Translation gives CASSPVGASGDNEQFF. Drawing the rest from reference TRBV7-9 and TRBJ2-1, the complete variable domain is DTGVSQNPRHKITKRGQNVTFRCDPISEHNRLYWYRQTLGQGPEFLTYFQNEAQLEKSRLLSDRFSAERPKGSFSTLEIQRTEQGDSAMYLCASSPVGASGDNEQFFGPGTRLTVL.

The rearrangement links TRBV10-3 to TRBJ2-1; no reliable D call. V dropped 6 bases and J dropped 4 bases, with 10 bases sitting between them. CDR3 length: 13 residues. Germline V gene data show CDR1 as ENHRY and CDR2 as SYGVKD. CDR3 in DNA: TGTGCCATCAGAGCTGACGGGTACAATGAGCAGTTCTTC. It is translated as CAIRADGYNEQFF.

The CDR3 is CASRYRDTYRQSSGNTIYF. The CDR3, as DNA: TGTGCCAGCAGGTACCGGGACACTTATCGTCAATCCTCTGGAAACACCATATATTTT. V usage is TRBV6-6 and J usage is TRBJ1-3, with D possibly matching TRBD1 (6 bases). From germline, CDR1 is MNHNY and CDR2 SVGAGI (reference sequence). V was trimmed by 6 bases and J by 0 bases, leaving 24 bases between them. The CDR3 runs 19 residues.

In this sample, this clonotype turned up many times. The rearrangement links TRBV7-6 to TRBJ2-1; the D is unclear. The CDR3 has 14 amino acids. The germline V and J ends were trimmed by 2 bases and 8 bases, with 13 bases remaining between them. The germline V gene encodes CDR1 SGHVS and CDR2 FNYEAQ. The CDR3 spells CASSLYWGDDEQFF. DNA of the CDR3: TGTGCCAGCAGCTTATACTGGGGTGACGATGAGCAGTTCTTC.

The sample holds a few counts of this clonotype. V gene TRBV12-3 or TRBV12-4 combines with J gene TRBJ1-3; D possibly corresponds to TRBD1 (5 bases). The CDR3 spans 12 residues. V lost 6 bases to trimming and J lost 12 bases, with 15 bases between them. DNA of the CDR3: TGTGCCAGCAGGCGTGGCTCGGGGGACATATATTTT. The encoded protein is CASRRGSGDIYF.

In DNA form, the CDR3 reads TGTGCCAGCAGCCCCTATCTCAACACTGAAGCTTTCTTT. Amino acid sequence: CASSPYLNTEAFF. The rearrangement uses TRBV7-2 and TRBJ1-1; D call uncertain. Trimming cost V 5 bases and J 2 bases, with 9 bases left between them. The CDR3 loop spans 13 amino acids. Germline values: CDR1 SGHTA, CDR2 FQGNSA.

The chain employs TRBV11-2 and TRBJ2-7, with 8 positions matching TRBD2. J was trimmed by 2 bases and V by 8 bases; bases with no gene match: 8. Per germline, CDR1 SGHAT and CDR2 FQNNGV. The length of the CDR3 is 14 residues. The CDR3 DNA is TGTGCCAGCCATAGCGGGGCTCCCCCCTACGAGCAGTACTTC. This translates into CASHSGAPPYEQYF.

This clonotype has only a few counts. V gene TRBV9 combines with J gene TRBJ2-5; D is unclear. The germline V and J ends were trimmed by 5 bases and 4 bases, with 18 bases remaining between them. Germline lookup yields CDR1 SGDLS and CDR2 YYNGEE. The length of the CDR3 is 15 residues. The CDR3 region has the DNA TGTGCCAGCAGTGCCCGGGTGGGGTGGGGAGAGACCCAGTACTTC. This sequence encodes CASSARVGWGETQYF.

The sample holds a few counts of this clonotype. In DNA form, the CDR3 reads TGTGCCAGCAGCTTCCGGGGATCAAGAACAGATACGCAGTATTTT. It codes for CASSFRGSRTDTQYF. The V call is TRBV7-9, the J call TRBJ2-3; tentatively, D is TRBD2 (5 bases). Trimming took off 3 bases at V and 3 bases at J, with 13 bases between the two ends. The germline CDR1 and CDR2 sequences are SEHNR and FQNEAQ (reference sequence). This CDR3 contains 15 residues.

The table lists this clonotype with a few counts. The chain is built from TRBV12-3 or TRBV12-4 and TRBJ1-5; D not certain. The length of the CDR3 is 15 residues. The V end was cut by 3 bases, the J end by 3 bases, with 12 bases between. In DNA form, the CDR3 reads TGTGCCAGCAGTTTGTACCGACCGGACAATCAGCCCCAGCATTTT. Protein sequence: CASSLYRPDNQPQHF.

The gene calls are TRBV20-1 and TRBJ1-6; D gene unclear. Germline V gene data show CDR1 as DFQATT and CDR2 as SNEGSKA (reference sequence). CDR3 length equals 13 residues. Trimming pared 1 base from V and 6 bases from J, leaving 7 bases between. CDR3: CSARGTLNSPLHF. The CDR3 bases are TGCAGTGCTAGAGGGACTCTTAATTCACCCCTCCACTTT.

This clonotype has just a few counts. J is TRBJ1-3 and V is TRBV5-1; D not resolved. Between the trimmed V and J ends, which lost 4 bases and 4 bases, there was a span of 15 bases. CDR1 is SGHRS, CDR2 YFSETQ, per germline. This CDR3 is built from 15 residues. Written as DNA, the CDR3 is TGCGCCAGCAGCCCGGATCCCATCGCCGGAAACACCATATATTTT. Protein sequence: CASSPDPIAGNTIYF.

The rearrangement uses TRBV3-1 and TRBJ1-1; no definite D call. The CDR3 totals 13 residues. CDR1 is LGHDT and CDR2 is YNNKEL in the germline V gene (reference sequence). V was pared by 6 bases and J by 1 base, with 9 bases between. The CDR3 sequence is CASRSPGNTEAFF. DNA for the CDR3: TGTGCCAGCAGGAGTCCAGGGAACACTGAAGCTTTCTTT.